The entry that follows covers one TCR beta chain sequence. Germline V gene sequence: CDR1 SGHVS, CDR2 FNYEAQ. The CDR3 length is 22 residues. The trim removed 1 base at V and 4 bases at J, leaving 20 bases unmatched. This sample was taken from a study of shared T cell receptors in the human thymus. The assay was immunoSEQ multiplex PCR, and TCRdb's table has in-frame clones only and misses some. The sample shows about 660,000 clones, over 75% of them seen only once. These same records also appear under a second study, on human thymus T cells.

The chain combines TRBV7-6 with TRBJ2-6, with TRBD1 matching 9 bases. The source is a boy younger than two with a congenital heart defect. Sequencing used thymocytes. Here the CDR3 DNA reads TGTGCCAGCAGCTTAGAGGGGGACGTGGGACAGGGTATGGTGTTGGGGGCCAACGTCCTGACTTTC. It is translated as CASSLEGDVGQGMVLGANVLTF.